This TCR beta chain was captured by sequencing in a study of T-cell reconstitution after alpha-beta-depleted transplantation in children (dated by TCRdb to the mid-2010s). At the level of the whole study: Using TCR repertoire profiling, the study quantitatively followed how T-cell immune reconstitution unfolded in children after TCRalphabeta/CD19-depleted allogeneic hematopoietic cell transplantation. On the study overall, not on this receptor specifically: Over the following months the frequencies of hyperexpanded clones went down, and after one year T-cell counts and TCRbeta diversity were mostly credited to newly produced T cells. Apparently early alphabetaT-cell count recovery about two months after transplant reportedly relied on only several hundred rapidly expanded clones derived from non-depleted graft cells. In some patients, the high TCRbeta diversity seen at day 60 was put down to recipient T cells and intrathymic progenitors that had survived conditioning.

This clonotype showed up just a few times. Its antigen is currently not known. Qualities for individual bases were not recorded, and no much larger clone is one base off. The treatment or condition label for this specimen denotes: allogeneic hematopoietic cell transplantation with graft depleted of TCRalphabeta T cells and CD19 B cells. Transplant recipients were children who received TCRalphabeta/CD19-depleted allogeneic hematopoietic cell grafts. From the cysteine up to the phenylalanine, the CDR3 has a length of 16 residues. The entry retains the CDR3 DNA only, 48 bases that are in frame from base 1. V drops 5 bases and J drops 1 base, leaving 16 bases in between. Reading the germline V gene (reference sequence) gives CDR1 SEHNR and CDR2 FQNEAQ. The library was generated by PCR. Sequenced using an Illumina HiSeq 2500. Molecular barcoding was employed in the preparation of TCR libraries, with unique molecular identifiers being used to normalize TCRbeta repertoire quantification. TCRdb passed the public sequencing reads through fastp at Q25 and MiXCR, retaining productive beta sequences. Under each unique CDR3 protein, matching rows form one entry showing the most common genes and DNA. Present in this sample are approximately 980,000 distinct CDR3 sequences, 25% to 35% of which were seen just once. Over 25% of the sample lies in the top ten.

The sequence derives from a boy less than two years old who had a stem cell transplant for SCID, so the T cells may come from the graft donor. This specimen was PBMCs, mostly from graft donor cells, taken 360 days after TCRalphabeta/CD19-depleted stem cell transplant. This chain joins TRBV7-9 to TRBJ2-3; the D gene may be TRBD1 or TRBD2, since each aligns over 6 bases. At the DNA level, the sequence is TGTGCCAGCAGCCCCGGGGGCCAGATCCGCACAGATACGCAGTATTTT. This translates into CASSPGGQIRTDTQYF.